Listed below are T cell receptor beta chains from one sample, sequenced in a study of T-cell memory formation after mild COVID-19. TCRdb re-called the 5' RACE reads with MiXCR, one entry per CDR3 protein. Of roughly 89,000 distinct CDR3 sequences in the sample, about 14% were seen once. Material: PBMCs or a T cell subset sorted from them (not recorded which). The receptors here all came from a man aged 18 to 29 who had mild COVID-19 (a few samples of this study predate the infection). Cell type and time point are not known. Each CDR3 is given with its conserved first and last residue. D genes are given only for firm matches. Where a row states a size, it is once, few, many or the class of an expanded clone; other rows omit it.

>once|TRBJ1-5|-|TRBV4-3
TGCGCCAGCAGCCAAGGGGAACGCAATCAGCCCCAGCATTTT
CASSQGERNQPQHF
>few|TRBJ2-5|-|TRBV7-2
TGTGCCAGCAGCTTAAACACCGCGTACCAAGAGACCCAGTACTTC
CASSLNTAYQETQYF
>-|TRBJ1-2|-|TRBV6-5
TGTGCCAGCAGCGTTACAGGGACTGGCTACACCTTC
CASSVTGTGYTF
>-|TRBJ2-3|-|TRBV9
TGTGCCAGCAGCGCGTGGGCTTACACAGATACGCAGTATTTT
CASSAWAYTDTQYF
>-|TRBJ2-7|TRBD1|TRBV10-3
TGTGCCATCAGTGAGGGGGACAGGGACTACGAGCAGTACTTC
CAISEGDRDYEQYF
>-|TRBJ2-7|TRBD1|TRBV18
TGTGCCAGCTCACGAGTCGAGGGGGCGGCTACGAAGCAGTACTTC
CASSRVEGAATKQYF
>few|TRBJ2-1|TRBD2|TRBV11-2
TGTGCCAGCAACCGAATAGCGGGGGGGAACAATGAGCAGTTCTTC
CASNRIAGGNNEQFF
>-|TRBJ2-7|-|TRBV19
TGTGCCAGTAGTATGGAGGGGGCGAAGGAGCAGTACTTC
CASSMEGAKEQYF
>few|TRBJ2-3|-|TRBV27
TGTGCCAGCAGCCAATTAGGGGTGGGTTTGGGGGATACGCAGTATTTT
CASSQLGVGLGDTQYF
>few|TRBJ1-6|-|TRBV4-3
TGCGCCAGCAGCCAAGAGCAAACAGGGACGGATTCACCCCTCCACTTT
CASSQEQTGTDSPLHF
>-|TRBJ1-2|TRBD1|TRBV12-5
TGTGCTAGTGGCCCCGGGACAGGGGAATTCTTAATCTATGGCTACACCTTC
CASGPGTGEFLIYGYTF
>few|TRBJ2-2|-|TRBV4-1
TGCGCCAGCAGCCTTCGGGTCGGAGGCAGCACCGGGGAGCTGTTTTTT
CASSLRVGGSTGELFF
>few|TRBJ2-3|-|TRBV12-5
TGTGCTAGTGGGTATCAGCCGGGACTCACGGCGGATACGCAGTATTTT
CASGYQPGLTADTQYF
>few|TRBJ2-2|-|TRBV7-2
TGTGCCAGCAGCCTGGTCTTAGGTCTCGGGATGAACACCGGGGAGCTGTTTTTT
CASSLVLGLGMNTGELFF
>-|TRBJ2-2|TRBD1|TRBV19
TGTGCCAGTAGTATAAAACCCGGGACAGAGAACACCGGGGAGCTGTTTTTT
CASSIKPGTENTGELFF
>few|TRBJ2-1|-|TRBV7-9
TGTGCCAGCAGCATCGGCATTAAGGGGCCCAGCTCCTACAATGAGCAGTTCTTC
CASSIGIKGPSSYNEQFF
>few|TRBJ2-7|TRBD2|TRBV7-3
TGTGCCAGCAGCTTGTTTGTCGGGAGGGCCTACGAGCAGTACTTC
CASSLFVGRAYEQYF
>-|TRBJ2-1|-|TRBV24-1
TGTGCCACCAGTGCCCCCGGGCGGTCCCGGGGAAATGAGCAGTTCTTC
CATSAPGRSRGNEQFF
>few|TRBJ2-3|TRBD2|TRBV10-3
TGTGCCATCAGTGAGCCGGGACTAAGCACAGATACGCAGTATTTT
CAISEPGLSTDTQYF
>-|TRBJ2-1|-|TRBV4-3
TGCGCCAGCAGCCGCCTAAGGGGGAGACAGGCATACAATGAGCAGTTCTTC
CASSRLRGRQAYNEQFF
>few|TRBJ1-6|-|TRBV6-5
TGTGCCAGCAGCCCCACCCATAATTCACCCCTCCACTTT
CASSPTHNSPLHF
>-|TRBJ2-1|-|TRBV29-1
TGCAGCGTTGAGGACACGGACAATGAGCAGTTCTTC
CSVEDTDNEQFF
>-|TRBJ2-1|-|TRBV4-3
TGCGCCAGCAGCCAGCACGACTACAACAATGAGCAGTTCTTC
CASSQHDYNNEQFF
>-|TRBJ2-1|TRBD2|TRBV6-5
TGTGCCAGCAGCCGCGGGGGGAGCGCCTACAATGAGCAGTTCTTC
CASSRGGSAYNEQFF
>many|TRBJ2-1|-|TRBV4-2
TGTGCCAGCAGCCAAGAATCGGGAACCCCCTACAATGAGCAGTTCTTC
CASSQESGTPYNEQFF
>few|TRBJ1-5|-|TRBV9
TGTGCCAGCAGCCCCCGGAGTACGGCGAATCAGCCCCAGCATTTT
CASSPRSTANQPQHF
>-|TRBJ1-1|-|TRBV5-5
TGTGCCAGCAGCTTTACGGACTTTGAAGCTTTCTTT
CASSFTDFEAFF
>few|TRBJ2-1|TRBD2|TRBV20-1
TGCAGTGCTAGAGACACCGGGGGGGCCTACAATGAGCAGTTCTTC
CSARDTGGAYNEQFF
>few|TRBJ2-1|-|TRBV7-9
TGTGCCAGCATTACGTATAGCTCCTACAATGAGCAGTTCTTC
CASITYSSYNEQFF
>-|TRBJ1-2|-|TRBV30
TGTGCCTGGACCACAGGGTACTATGGCTACACCTTC
CAWTTGYYGYTF
>many|TRBJ2-3|TRBD2|TRBV3-1
TGTGCCAGCAGCCGGACTAGCGGGGGGGCAGATACGCAGTATTTT
CASSRTSGGADTQYF
>many|TRBJ1-1|-|TRBV7-2
TGTGCCAGCAGTCCGACTCGCACTGAAGCTTTCTTT
CASSPTRTEAFF
>few|TRBJ2-3|-|TRBV15
TGTGCCACCAGCTCCCCTCGGGGAGATACGCAGTATTTT
CATSSPRGDTQYF
>few|TRBJ2-7|-|TRBV4-1
TGCGCCAGCAGCCAAACAGGGAACGAGCAGTACTTC
CASSQTGNEQYF
>-|TRBJ2-7|TRBD1|TRBV27
TGTGCCAGCAGGGGGACAGGGGGCGGTGAGCAGTACTTC
CASRGTGGGEQYF
>-|TRBJ2-7|TRBD1|TRBV6-6
TGTGCCAGCGGGACAGCTACCCTCGACGAGCAGTACTTC
CASGTATLDEQYF
>many|TRBJ2-1|-|TRBV6-5
TGTGCCAGCTGCCCCCCGGGGCTCAATGAGCAGTTCTTC
CASCPPGLNEQFF
>few|TRBJ2-3|-|TRBV7-6
TGTGCCAGCAGCTTGTTTGGTGGACAGTCAACAGATACGCAGTATTTT
CASSLFGGQSTDTQYF
>few|TRBJ2-1|TRBD2|TRBV6-5
TGTGCCAGCAGTTACCCTACCGGGACTAGCATTTCGGAGCAGTTCTTC
CASSYPTGTSISEQFF
>-|TRBJ2-3|-|TRBV27
TGTGCCAGCAGTCCGACAGTCACAGATACGCAGTATTTT
CASSPTVTDTQYF
>few|TRBJ1-5|-|TRBV19
TGTGCCAGTAGTACCCTCGACAGCTACAATCAGCCCCAGCATTTT
CASSTLDSYNQPQHF
>few|TRBJ1-2|-|TRBV7-9
TGTGCCAGCAGAGGGGCAGAGGGTGGCTATGGCTACACCTTC
CASRGAEGGYGYTF
>few|TRBJ2-5|TRBD1|TRBV11-2
TGTGCCAGCAGCCCCCGGACAGGCGAACAAGAGACCCAGTACTTC
CASSPRTGEQETQYF
>few|TRBJ2-1|-|TRBV2
TGTGCCAGCAGTGAAGGCGGGGCTCCCTACAATGAGCAGTTCTTC
CASSEGGAPYNEQFF
>many|TRBJ2-5|TRBD1|TRBV4-1
TGCGCCAGCAGCCAAGTCCGGGACAGCCAAGAGACCCAGTACTTC
CASSQVRDSQETQYF
>many|TRBJ1-1|-|TRBV24-1
TGTGCCACCAGCCAGGGTGAAGTGACTGAAGCTTTCTTT
CATSQGEVTEAFF
>-|TRBJ2-4|-|TRBV2
TGTGCCAGCACCCCGGTTGAGGCTCACATTCAGTACTTC
CASTPVEAHIQYF
>many|TRBJ2-7|-|TRBV5-1
TGCGCCAGCAGCTTGGCCGAGAGCTCCTACGAGCAGTACTTC
CASSLAESSYEQYF
>few|TRBJ2-3|-|TRBV10-3
TGTGCCATCAGTGAGTACGGGACAAGCGTCACAGATACGCAGTATTTT
CAISEYGTSVTDTQYF